This T cell receptor beta chain is drawn from a study of shared clonotypes between healthy human individuals. TCRdb keeps only in-frame clones here, not all; method: immunoSEQ multiplex PCR. The sample includes about 2.4 million clones, 80% to 95% of them seen just once. CDR3 length: 14 amino acids. Trimming stripped 2 bases from V and 7 bases from J, with 14 bases between. Per the germline V gene, CDR1 is SEHNR and CDR2 is FQNEAQ (reference sequence). The chain recombines TRBV7-9 with TRBJ1-2, with D possibly being TRBD1 (5 bases). This receptor was taken from a man between 18 and 35 years old in good health. Some clones in this sample may be carry-over from other donors' samples. The sample was naive CD4+ T cells from PBMCs. As to subset: CD45RA+ positively selected. The CDR3 loop reads CASSLMGQVGGYTF. In DNA, the CDR3 is TGTGCCAGCAGCTTAATGGGGCAGGTTGGTGGCTACACCTTC. Supplemented by reference TRBV7-9 and TRBJ1-2, the full variable domain reads DTGVSQNPRHKITKRGQNVTFRCDPISEHNRLYWYRQTLGQGPEFLTYFQNEAQLEKSRLLSDRFSAERPKGSFSTLEIQRTEQGDSAMYLCASSLMGQVGGYTFGSGTRLTVV.